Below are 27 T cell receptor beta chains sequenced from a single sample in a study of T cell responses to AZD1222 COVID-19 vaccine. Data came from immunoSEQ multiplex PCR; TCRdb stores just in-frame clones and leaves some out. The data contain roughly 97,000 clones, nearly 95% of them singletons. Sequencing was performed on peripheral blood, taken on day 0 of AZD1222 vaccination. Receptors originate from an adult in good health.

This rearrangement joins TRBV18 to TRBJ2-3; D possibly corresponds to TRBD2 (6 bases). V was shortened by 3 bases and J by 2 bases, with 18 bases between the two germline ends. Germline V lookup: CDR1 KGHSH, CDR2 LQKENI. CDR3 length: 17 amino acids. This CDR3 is CASSPTGTQSYTDTQYF. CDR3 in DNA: TGTGCCAGCTCACCGACCGGGACTCAGAGCTACACAGATACGCAGTATTTT.

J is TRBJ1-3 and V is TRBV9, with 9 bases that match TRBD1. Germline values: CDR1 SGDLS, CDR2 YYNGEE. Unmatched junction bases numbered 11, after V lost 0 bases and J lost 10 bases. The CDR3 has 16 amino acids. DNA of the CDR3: TGTGCCAGCAGCGTAGACTGGGACAGGGAGAAACAAACCATATATTTT. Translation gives CASSVDWDREKQTIYF.

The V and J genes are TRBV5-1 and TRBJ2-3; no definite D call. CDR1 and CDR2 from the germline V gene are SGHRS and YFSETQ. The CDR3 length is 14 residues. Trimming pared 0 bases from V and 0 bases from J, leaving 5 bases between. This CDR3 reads CASSLAQSTDTQYF. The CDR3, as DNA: TGCGCCAGCAGCTTGGCACAGAGCACAGATACGCAGTATTTT.

CDR3 nucleotide sequence: TGTGCCAGCAGCCGATCCCTAGTGGGAGGGGCCGGGGGGCAGTTCTTC. Encoded protein: CASSRSLVGGAGGQFF. The rearrangement links TRBV4-2 to TRBJ2-1; 7 bases map to TRBD2. V shed 4 bases, J shed 12 bases, and the junction held 18 bases outside the gene matches. Germline values: CDR1 LGHNA, CDR2 YNFKEQ. The CDR3 is 16 amino acids.

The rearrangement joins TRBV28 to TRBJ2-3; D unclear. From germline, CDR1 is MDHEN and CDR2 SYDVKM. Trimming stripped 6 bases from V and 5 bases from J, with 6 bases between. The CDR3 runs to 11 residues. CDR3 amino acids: CASSLEDTQYF. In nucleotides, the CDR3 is TGTGCCAGCAGCTTAGAAGATACGCAGTATTTT.

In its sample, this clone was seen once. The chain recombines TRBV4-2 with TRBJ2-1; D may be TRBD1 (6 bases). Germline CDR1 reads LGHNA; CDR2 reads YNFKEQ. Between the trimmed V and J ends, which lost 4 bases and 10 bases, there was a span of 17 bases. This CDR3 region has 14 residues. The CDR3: CASSLGLGADEQFF. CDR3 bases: TGTGCCAGCAGCCTAGGACTGGGGGCCGACGAGCAGTTCTTC.

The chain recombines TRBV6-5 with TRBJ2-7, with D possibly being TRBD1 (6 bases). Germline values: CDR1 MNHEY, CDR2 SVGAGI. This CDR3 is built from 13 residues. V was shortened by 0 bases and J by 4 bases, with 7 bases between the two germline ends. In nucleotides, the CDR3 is TGTGCCAGCAGTTACTCCAGGGGTTACGAGCAGTACTTC. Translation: CASSYSRGYEQYF.

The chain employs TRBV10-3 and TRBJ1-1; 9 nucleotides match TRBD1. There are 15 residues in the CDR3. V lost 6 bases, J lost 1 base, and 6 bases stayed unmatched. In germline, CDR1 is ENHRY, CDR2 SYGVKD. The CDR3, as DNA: TGTGCCATCAGCCCCGGGACAGGGAAGAACACTGAAGCTTTCTTT. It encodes CAISPGTGKNTEAFF.

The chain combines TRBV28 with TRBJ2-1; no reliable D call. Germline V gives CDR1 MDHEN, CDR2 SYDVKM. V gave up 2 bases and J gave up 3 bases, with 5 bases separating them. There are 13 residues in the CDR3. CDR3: CASSLNSYNEQFF. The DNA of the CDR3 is TGTGCCAGCAGTTTAAACAGCTACAATGAGCAGTTCTTC.

This CDR3 reads CASTHSGGVTEAFF. In DNA form, the CDR3 reads TGCGCCAGCACCCATTCCGGGGGGGTCACTGAAGCTTTCTTT. The rearrangement uses TRBV5-1 and TRBJ1-1, with D perhaps TRBD1 (5 bases). Germline CDR1 is SGHRS and CDR2 is YFSETQ. Trimming shortened V by 6 bases and J by 4 bases, and 16 bases separated the two germline ends. This CDR3 has 14 amino acids.

Here the CDR3 reads CASSLGGEQYF. The CDR3 nucleotides are TGTGCCAGCAGTCTTGGGGGCGAGCAGTACTTC. J is TRBJ2-7 and V is TRBV27; TRBD1 or TRBD2 may be the D gene (5 bases each). V was clipped by 5 bases and J by 6 bases, with 8 bases between them. Germline assignment: CDR1 MNHEY and CDR2 SMNVEV (reference sequence). The CDR3 is made up of 11 amino acids.

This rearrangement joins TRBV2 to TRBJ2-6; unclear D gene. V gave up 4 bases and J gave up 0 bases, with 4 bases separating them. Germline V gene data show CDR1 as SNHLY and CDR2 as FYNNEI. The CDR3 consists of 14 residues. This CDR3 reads CASSATSGANVLTF. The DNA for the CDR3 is TGTGCCAGCAGTGCGACCTCTGGGGCCAACGTCCTGACTTTC.

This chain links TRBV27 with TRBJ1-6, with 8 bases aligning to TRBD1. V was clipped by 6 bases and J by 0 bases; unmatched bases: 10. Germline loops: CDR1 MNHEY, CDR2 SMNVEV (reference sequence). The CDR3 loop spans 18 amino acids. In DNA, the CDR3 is TGTGCCAGCAGCCAACCGGGACAGGCGAGCTCCTATAATTCACCCCTCCACTTT. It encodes CASSQPGQASSYNSPLHF.

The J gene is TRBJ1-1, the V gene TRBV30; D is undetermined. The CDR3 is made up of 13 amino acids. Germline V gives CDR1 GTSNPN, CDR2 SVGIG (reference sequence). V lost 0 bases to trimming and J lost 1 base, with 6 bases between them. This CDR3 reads CAWSVRENTEAFF. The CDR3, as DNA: TGTGCCTGGAGTGTAAGGGAGAACACTGAAGCTTTCTTT. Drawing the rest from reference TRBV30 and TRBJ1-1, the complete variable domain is SQTIHQWPATLVQPVGSPLSLECTVEGTSNPNLYWYRQAAGRGLQLLFYSVGIGQISSEVPQNLSASRPQDRQFILSSKKLLLSDSGFYLCAWSVRENTEAFFGQGTRLTVV.

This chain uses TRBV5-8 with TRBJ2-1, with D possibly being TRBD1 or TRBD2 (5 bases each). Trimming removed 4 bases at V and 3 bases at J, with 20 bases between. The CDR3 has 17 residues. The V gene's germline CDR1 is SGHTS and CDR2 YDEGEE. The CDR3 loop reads CASSPTGTAAYYNEQFF. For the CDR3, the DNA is TGTGCCAGCAGCCCGACCGGGACGGCGGCGTACTACAATGAGCAGTTCTTC.

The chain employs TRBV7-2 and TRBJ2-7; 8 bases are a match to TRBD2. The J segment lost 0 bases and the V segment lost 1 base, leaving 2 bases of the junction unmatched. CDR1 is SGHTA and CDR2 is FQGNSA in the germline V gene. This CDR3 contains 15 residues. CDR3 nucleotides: TGTGCCAGCAGCTTAGAGAGCGGGAGCTCCTACGAGCAGTACTTC. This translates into CASSLESGSSYEQYF.

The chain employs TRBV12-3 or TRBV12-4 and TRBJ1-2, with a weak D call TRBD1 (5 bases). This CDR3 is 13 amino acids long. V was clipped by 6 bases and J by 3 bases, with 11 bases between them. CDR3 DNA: TGTGCCAGCAGAAGGGGTCGGGACTATGGCTACACCTTC. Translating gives CASRRGRDYGYTF.

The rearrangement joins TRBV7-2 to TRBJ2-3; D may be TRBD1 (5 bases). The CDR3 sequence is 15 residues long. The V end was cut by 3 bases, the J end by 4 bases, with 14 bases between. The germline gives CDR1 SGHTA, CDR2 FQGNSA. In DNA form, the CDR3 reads TGTGCCAGCAGCTTGGTCACTCAGGGCCCAGATACGCAGTATTTT. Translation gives CASSLVTQGPDTQYF. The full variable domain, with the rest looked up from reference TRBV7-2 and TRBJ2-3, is GAGVSQSPSNKVTEKGKDVELRCDPISGHTALYWYRQSLGQGLEFLIYFQGNSAPDKSGLPSDRFSAERTGGSVSTLTIQRTQQEDSAVYLCASSLVTQGPDTQYFGPGTRLTVL.

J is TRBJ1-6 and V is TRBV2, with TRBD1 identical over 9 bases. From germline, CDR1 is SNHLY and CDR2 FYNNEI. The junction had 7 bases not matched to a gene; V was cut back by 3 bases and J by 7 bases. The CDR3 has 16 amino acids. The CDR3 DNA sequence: TGTGCCAGCAGTGATTCCGGGACAGGGAACAATTCACCCCTCCACTTT. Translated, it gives CASSDSGTGNNSPLHF.

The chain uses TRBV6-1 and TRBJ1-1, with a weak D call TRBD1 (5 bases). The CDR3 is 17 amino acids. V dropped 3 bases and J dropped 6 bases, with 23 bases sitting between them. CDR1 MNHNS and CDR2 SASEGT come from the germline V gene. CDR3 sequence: CASSDGAQDRRLAEAFF. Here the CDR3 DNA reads TGTGCCAGCAGTGACGGGGCGCAGGACCGGCGACTAGCTGAAGCTTTCTTT.

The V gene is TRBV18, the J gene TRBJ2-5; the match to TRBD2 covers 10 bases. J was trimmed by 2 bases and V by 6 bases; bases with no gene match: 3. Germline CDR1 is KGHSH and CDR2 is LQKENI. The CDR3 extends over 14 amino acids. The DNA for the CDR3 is TGTGCCAGCTCCACTAGCGGGAATCAAGAGACCCAGTACTTC. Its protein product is CASSTSGNQETQYF.

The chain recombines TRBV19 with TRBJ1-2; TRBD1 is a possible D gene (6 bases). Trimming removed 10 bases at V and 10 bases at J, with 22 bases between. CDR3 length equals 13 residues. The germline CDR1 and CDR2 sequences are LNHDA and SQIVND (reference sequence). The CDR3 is CATPTTRGAPYTF. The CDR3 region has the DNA TGTGCCACCCCCACCACCAGGGGCGCTCCCTACACCTTC.

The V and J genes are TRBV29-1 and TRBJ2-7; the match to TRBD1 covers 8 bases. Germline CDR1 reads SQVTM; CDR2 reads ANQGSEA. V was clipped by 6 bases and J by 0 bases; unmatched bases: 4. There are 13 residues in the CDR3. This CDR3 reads CSVRDRFSYEQYF. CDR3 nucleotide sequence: TGCAGCGTCCGGGACAGGTTCTCCTACGAGCAGTACTTC.

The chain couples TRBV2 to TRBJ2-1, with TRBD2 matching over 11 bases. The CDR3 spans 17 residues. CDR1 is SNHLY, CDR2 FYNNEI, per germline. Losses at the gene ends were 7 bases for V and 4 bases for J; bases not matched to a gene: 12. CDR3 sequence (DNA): TGTGCCAGCACCAGACTAGCGGGAAATCTTAAATACAATGAGCAGTTCTTC. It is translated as CASTRLAGNLKYNEQFF.

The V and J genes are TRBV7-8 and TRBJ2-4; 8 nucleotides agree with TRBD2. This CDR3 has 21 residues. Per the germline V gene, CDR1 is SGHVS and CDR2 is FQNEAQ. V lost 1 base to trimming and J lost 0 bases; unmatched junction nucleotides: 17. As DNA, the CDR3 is TGTGCCAGCAGCTTAGTGGCCCGTGGCGGGAGGTTTCACCTAGCCAAAAACATTCAGTACTTC. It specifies CASSLVARGGRFHLAKNIQYF.

This chain's CDR3 is CASSYARGLRNEQFF. In DNA, the CDR3 is TGTGCCAGCAGTTACGCCAGGGGCCTAAGGAATGAGCAGTTCTTC. The chain employs TRBV6-5 and TRBJ2-1; maybe TRBD1 (6 bases). The V gene's germline CDR1 is MNHEY and CDR2 SVGAGI. This CDR3 is 15 amino acids long. Trimming left V 2 bases short and J 7 bases short, with 15 bases between.

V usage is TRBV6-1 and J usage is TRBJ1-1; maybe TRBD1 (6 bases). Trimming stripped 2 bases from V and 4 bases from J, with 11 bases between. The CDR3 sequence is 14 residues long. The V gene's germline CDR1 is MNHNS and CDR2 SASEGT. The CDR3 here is CASSERGGGTEAFF. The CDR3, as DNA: TGTGCCAGCAGTGAAAGAGGGGGTGGCACTGAAGCTTTCTTT.